The T cell receptor (beta chain) described here comes from a study of CD8+ T cells in alopecia areata. This clone was picked up a small number of times. Extraction and reverse transcription of RNA yielded cDNA as the sequencing template. TCRdb's copy holds only in-frame clones and misses some; the assay was immunoSEQ multiplex PCR. Here the sample spans some 99,000 clones, about 58% being singletons. Sample treatment: oral pan-JAK inhibitor, 5-10 mg twice daily. The CDR3 covers 17 residues. Germline lookup yields CDR1 MNHEY and CDR2 SMNVEV (reference sequence). V shed 3 bases and J 0 bases; nucleotides not matched to a gene: 5.

Source: CD8+ T cells sorted from blood, taken at week 4, from a patient treated with tofacitinib. The source is a human donor with alopecia areata. The chain employs TRBV27 and TRBJ2-6; 7 bases line up with TRBD1. CDR3 DNA sequence: TGTGCCAGCAGTTTTAGGGACAGCTTCTCTGGGGCCAACGTCCTGACTTTC. This gives the protein CASSFRDSFSGANVLTF.